The present T cell receptor (beta chain) was sequenced within a study of blood T cell repertoires in COVID-19. The wider study: Specimens from acute and convalescent COVID-19 originated in the United States, Italy and Spain. Sources were T cells, B-cell-depleted T cells, or PBMCs; the material itself was cDNA or gDNA.

Those enrolled in Seattle joined during active infection and were followed longitudinally afterward. How the authors handled the data: Using reference gene primer amplification, nucleated cell counts were estimated. Produced via immunoSEQ multiplex PCR; TCRdb's table is partial and in-frame only. V and J calls and clone size come straight from that table; D and trimming were deduced from the DNA. The table lists about 160,000 clones, approximately 86% of them singletons, with about 7.7% in the top ten. V was trimmed by 6 bases and J by 4 bases, leaving 9 bases between them. CDR1 and CDR2 from the germline V gene are SNHLY and FYNNEI. CDR3 length: 12 amino acids.

The sample taken for sequencing was peripheral blood. This clonotype originated in a woman in her forties with COVID-19, enrolled during active disease. The chain carries TRBV2 and TRBJ2-5; perhaps TRBD1 as D (6 bases). The CDR3 here is CASRDRRETQYF. The CDR3 DNA sequence: TGTGCCAGCAGAGACAGGAGAGAGACCCAGTACTTC.